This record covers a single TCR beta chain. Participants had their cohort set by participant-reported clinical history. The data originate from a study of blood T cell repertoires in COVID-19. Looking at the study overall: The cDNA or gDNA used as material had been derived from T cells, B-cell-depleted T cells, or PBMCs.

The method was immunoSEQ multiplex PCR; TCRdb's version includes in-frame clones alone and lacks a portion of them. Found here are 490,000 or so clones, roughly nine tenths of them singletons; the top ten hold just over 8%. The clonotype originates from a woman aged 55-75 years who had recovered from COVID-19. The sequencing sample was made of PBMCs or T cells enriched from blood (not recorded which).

The CDR3 DNA is TGTGCCAGCAGTAGACAGCCGAGTAATTCACCCCTCCACTTT. This translates into CASSRQPSNSPLHF. The J gene is TRBJ1-6, the V gene TRBV6-5; D might be TRBD1 (5 bases). Trimming stripped 5 bases from V and 6 bases from J, with 11 bases between. The CDR3 loop spans 14 amino acids. The germline V gene encodes CDR1 MNHEY and CDR2 SVGAGI.